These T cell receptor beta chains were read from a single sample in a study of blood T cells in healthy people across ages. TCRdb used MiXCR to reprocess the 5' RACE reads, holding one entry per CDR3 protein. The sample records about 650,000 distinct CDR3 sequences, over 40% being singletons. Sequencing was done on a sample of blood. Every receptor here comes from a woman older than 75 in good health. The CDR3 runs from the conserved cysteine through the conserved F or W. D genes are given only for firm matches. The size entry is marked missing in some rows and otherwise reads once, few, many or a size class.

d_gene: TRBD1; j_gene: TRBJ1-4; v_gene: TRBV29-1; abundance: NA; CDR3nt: TGCAGCGCATACGGACAGGGTAACGAAAAACTGTTTTTT; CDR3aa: CSAYGQGNEKLFF
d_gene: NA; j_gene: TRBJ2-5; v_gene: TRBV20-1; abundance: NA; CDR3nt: TGCAGTGCTAGAGAAAACTGGGAGGAGACCCAGTACTTC; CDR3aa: CSARENWEETQYF
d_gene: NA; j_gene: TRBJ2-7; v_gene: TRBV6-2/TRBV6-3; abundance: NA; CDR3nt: TGTGCCAGCAGTCAGGGACGCGTAGGCTACGAGCAGTACTTC; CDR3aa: CASSQGRVGYEQYF
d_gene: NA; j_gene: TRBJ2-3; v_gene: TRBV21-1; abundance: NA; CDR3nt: TGTGCCAGCAGCAAAGTGGACAGGGCAGATACGCAGTATTTT; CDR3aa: CASSKVDRADTQYF
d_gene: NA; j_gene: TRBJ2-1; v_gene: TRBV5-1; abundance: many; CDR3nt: TGCGCCAGCAGCGTCGCGATGGCCGACCGCAATGAGCAGTTCTTC; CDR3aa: CASSVAMADRNEQFF
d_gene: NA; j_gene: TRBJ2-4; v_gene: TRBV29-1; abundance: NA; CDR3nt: TGCAGCGTTGGCACAGTGGGTAGAAACATTCAGTACTTC; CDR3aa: CSVGTVGRNIQYF
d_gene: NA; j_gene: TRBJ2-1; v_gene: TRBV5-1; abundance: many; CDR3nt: TGCGCCAGCAGCTTGGATGGTAGATACAATGAGCAGTTCTTC; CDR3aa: CASSLDGRYNEQFF
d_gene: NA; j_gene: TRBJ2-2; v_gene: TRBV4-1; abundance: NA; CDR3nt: TGCGCCAGCAGCCAAGGGTTGCGGTCAACCGGGGAGCTGTTTTTT; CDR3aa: CASSQGLRSTGELFF
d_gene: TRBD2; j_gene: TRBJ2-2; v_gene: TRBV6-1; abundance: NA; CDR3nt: TGTCATAGCGGGGAGGCGACCGGGGAGCTGTTTTTT; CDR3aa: CHSGEATGELFF
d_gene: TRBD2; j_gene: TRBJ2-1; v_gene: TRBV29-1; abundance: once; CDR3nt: TGCAGCGTTCAAGCGGGGGGGCCGGGCAATGAGCAGTTCTTC; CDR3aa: CSVQAGGPGNEQFF
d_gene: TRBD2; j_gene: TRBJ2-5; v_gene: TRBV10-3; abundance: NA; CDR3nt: TGTGCCATCAGTGGGGGGGGAGAGACCCAGTACTTC; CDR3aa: CAISGGGETQYF
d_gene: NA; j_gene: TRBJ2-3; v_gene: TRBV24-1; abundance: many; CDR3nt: TGTGCCACCCGGGACAGCACAGATACGCAGTATTTT; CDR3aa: CATRDSTDTQYF
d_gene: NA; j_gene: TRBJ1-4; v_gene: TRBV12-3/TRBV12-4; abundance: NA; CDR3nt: TGTGCCAGCAGTTTTCGTGGGGGGAAACTGTTTTTT; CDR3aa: CASSFRGGKLFF
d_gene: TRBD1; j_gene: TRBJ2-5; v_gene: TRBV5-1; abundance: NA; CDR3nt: TGCGCCAGCAGCTGGGCGGGACAGGGCTACGAGCGGTACTTC; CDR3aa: CASSWAGQGYERYF
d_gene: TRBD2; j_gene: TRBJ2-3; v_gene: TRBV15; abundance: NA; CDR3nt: TGTGCCACCAGCAGAGACCTAGCGGAGGGCACAGATACGCAGTATTTT; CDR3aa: CATSRDLAEGTDTQYF
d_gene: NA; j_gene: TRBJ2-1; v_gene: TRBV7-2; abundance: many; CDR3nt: TGTGCCAGCAGCTTAGGGGCTAGCAAAGGCGAGCAGTTCTTC; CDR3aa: CASSLGASKGEQFF
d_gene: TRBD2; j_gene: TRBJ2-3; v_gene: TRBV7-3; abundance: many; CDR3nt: TGTGCCAGCAGCTCAGGGAGGGTCACAGATACGCAGTATTTT; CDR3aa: CASSSGRVTDTQYF
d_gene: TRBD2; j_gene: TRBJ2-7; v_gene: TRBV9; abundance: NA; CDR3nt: TGTGCCAGCAGCGTAGCCCCTAGCGGGAGGGGGGTCGGCTACGAGCAGTACTTC; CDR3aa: CASSVAPSGRGVGYEQYF
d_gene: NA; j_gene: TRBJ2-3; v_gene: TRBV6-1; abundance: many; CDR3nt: TGTGCCAGCAGTGAAGCGCTTGGGGATACGCAGTATTTT; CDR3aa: CASSEALGDTQYF
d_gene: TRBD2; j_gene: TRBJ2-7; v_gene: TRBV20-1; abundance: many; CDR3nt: TGCAGTGCTAGAGGTACTAGCGGCACCGAGCAGTACTTC; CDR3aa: CSARGTSGTEQYF
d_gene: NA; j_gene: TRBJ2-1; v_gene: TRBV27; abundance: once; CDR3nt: TGTGCCAGCGGACCCCGTGCCTCCTACAATGAGCAGTTCTTC; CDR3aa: CASGPRASYNEQFF
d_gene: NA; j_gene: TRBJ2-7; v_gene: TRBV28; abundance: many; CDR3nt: TGTGCCAGCAGTCTACAGGGCCGTGGGGAGCAGTACTTC; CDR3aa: CASSLQGRGEQYF
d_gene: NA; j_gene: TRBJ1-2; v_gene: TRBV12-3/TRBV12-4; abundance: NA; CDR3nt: TGTGCCAGCAGTTCTACGGACGGACGCAGATATGGCTACACCTTC; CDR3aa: CASSSTDGRRYGYTF
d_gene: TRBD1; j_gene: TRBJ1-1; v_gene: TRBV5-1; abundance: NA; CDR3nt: TGCGCCAGCAGCTCAGGACAGGGTTGGGTTACTGAAGCTTTCTTT; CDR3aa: CASSSGQGWVTEAFF
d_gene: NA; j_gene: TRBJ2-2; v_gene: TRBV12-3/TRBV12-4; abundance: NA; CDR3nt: TGTGCCCGCAGTCCTACCGACCAGGGGACCGGGGAGCTGTTTTTT; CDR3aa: CARSPTDQGTGELFF
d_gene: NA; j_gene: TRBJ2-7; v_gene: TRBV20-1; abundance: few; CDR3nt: TGCAGTGCTAACCAAAAGGCTAGCGTGACCTACGAGCAGTACTTC; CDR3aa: CSANQKASVTYEQYF